The 10 T cell receptor beta chains in this list originate from one sample, sequenced in a study of T cell responses to AZD1222 COVID-19 vaccine. Clones were sequenced by immunoSEQ multiplex PCR, and TCRdb holds only the in-frame ones, with some missing. This sample yields more than 95,000 clones, of which roughly nine tenths are seen a single time; more than 1.5% belongs to the top ten. This sample comprised peripheral blood, obtained 28 days after the second AZD1222 dose. The source of these receptors is an adult who received the AZD1222 COVID-19 vaccine.

CDR3 sequence (DNA): TGTGCCAGCGAAGAACGGGGACTAGCCGGAAACACCGGGGAGCTGTTTTTT. Amino acid sequence: CASEERGLAGNTGELFF. The V gene is TRBV28, the J gene TRBJ2-2, with TRBD2 identical over 9 bases. CDR3 size: 17 residues. Germline-derived CDR1 and CDR2 are MDHEN and SYDVKM. V lost 8 bases to trimming and J lost 2 bases; unmatched junction nucleotides: 12.

This sequence joins TRBV7-3 and TRBJ2-1; D gene uncertain. The CDR3 loop spans 15 amino acids. With 5 bases removed from V and 0 bases from J, the gap between germline ends came to 11 bases. Germline lookup yields CDR1 SGHTA and CDR2 FQGTGA. This CDR3 is CASSPHKSSYNEQFF. The CDR3 bases are TGTGCCAGCAGCCCGCATAAAAGCTCCTACAATGAGCAGTTCTTC. The variable domain in full, completed from reference TRBV7-3 and TRBJ2-1, reads GAGVSQTPSNKVTEKGKYVELRCDPISGHTALYWYRQSLGQGPEFLIYFQGTGAADDSGLPNDRFFAVRPEGSVSTLKIQRTERGDSAVYLCASSPHKSSYNEQFFGPGTRLTVL.

This clone was counted once. The chain recombines TRBV12-3 or TRBV12-4 with TRBJ2-1, with 9 bases matching TRBD2. The CDR3 consists of 12 residues. The V segment lost 4 bases and the J segment 16 bases; nucleotides outside the gene matches: 8. In DNA, the CDR3 is TGTGCCAGCAGTTCCTCTTGGGGACTAGCTTTCTTC. The encoded protein is CASSSSWGLAFF.

This clone was observed a single time. The genes are TRBV5-6 and TRBJ2-5; D is perhaps TRBD2 (5 bases). Germline CDR1 SGHDT, CDR2 YYEEEE. CDR3 length equals 17 residues. V shed 1 base and J shed 2 bases, with 18 bases lying between them. CDR3 sequence reads: CASSLLSAEHSQETQYF. Here the CDR3 DNA reads TGTGCCAGCAGCTTGTTGTCAGCGGAACATTCTCAAGAGACCCAGTACTTC.

The chain joins TRBV2 to TRBJ1-3, with D uncertain. V dropped 7 bases and J dropped 0 bases, with 10 bases sitting between them. This CDR3 has 14 amino acids. Germline CDR1 SNHLY, CDR2 FYNNEI. CDR3 residues: CASKREDSGNTIYF. In DNA form, the CDR3 reads TGTGCCAGCAAGAGGGAGGACTCTGGAAACACCATATATTTT.

J is TRBJ1-5 and V is TRBV14; 7 bases line up with TRBD1. Trimming cost V 4 bases and J 4 bases; bases outside gene matches: 1. CDR3 size: 13 residues. In germline, CDR1 is SGHDN, CDR2 FVKESK. The CDR3 DNA is TGTGCCAGCAGCCGGACAGGAAATCAGCCCCAGCATTTT. Its protein is CASSRTGNQPQHF.

The gene calls are TRBV14 and TRBJ1-6; 10 bases match TRBD1. Trimming at V came to 0 bases and at J to 1 base, leaving 6 bases not matched to a gene. This CDR3 region has 19 residues. Germline CDR1 SGHDN, CDR2 FVKESK. CDR3 in amino acids: CASSQEGRDRGSYNSPLHF. For the CDR3, the DNA is TGTGCCAGCAGCCAAGAGGGACGGGACAGGGGTTCCTATAATTCACCCCTCCACTTT.

The chain has TRBV27 and TRBJ2-7; TRBD2 is a possible D gene (5 bases). Germline assignment: CDR1 MNHEY and CDR2 SMNVEV (reference sequence). The CDR3 extends over 17 amino acids. The V gene lost 0 bases and the J gene lost 0 bases, with 15 bases spanning the gap. The DNA of the CDR3 is TGTGCCAGCAGTTTATCAACATTGGGGAGAAGCTCCTACGAGCAGTACTTC. Its protein product is CASSLSTLGRSSYEQYF.

The chain carries TRBV6-1 and TRBJ1-6; possible D gene TRBD1, 5 bases. This CDR3 is 16 amino acids long. V lost 2 bases to trimming and J lost 9 bases, with 17 bases between them. Germline V gene data show CDR1 as MNHNS and CDR2 as SASEGT. CDR3 sequence (DNA): TGTGCCAGCAGTGAAAGGGGTCAGGATTCTACTTCACCCCTCCACTTT. Translated, it gives CASSERGQDSTSPLHF.

The rearrangement uses TRBV11-2 and TRBJ1-2, with 10 bases fitting TRBD1. Germline V CDR1 and CDR2: SGHAT, FQNNGV. This CDR3 contains 16 residues. The ends lost 2 bases at V and 2 bases at J; junction bases unmatched: 5. DNA of the CDR3: TGTGCCAGCAGCTTAACTGGGACAGGGGCGAACTATGGCTACACCTTC. Translation gives CASSLTGTGANYGYTF.